This T cell receptor (beta chain) was captured in a study of patients and donors after allogeneic stem cell transplantation. There are many counts of this clonotype. Trimming shortened V by 0 bases and J by 4 bases, and 5 bases separated the two germline ends. This CDR3 is 13 amino acids long. The germline CDR1 and CDR2 sequences are SGDLS and YYNGEE. TCRdb re-called the RT-PCR reads with MiXCR, one entry per CDR3 protein. The sample holds tens of thousands of distinct CDR3 sequences, less than 5% seen once. This clonotype originated in a human donor who was either an allogeneic HSCT recipient or a stem cell or donor lymphocyte infusion donor (not recorded which). It is not recorded whose cells these are; they may come from a transplant donor. The specimen was blood, either unsorted or a sorted T cell fraction (not recorded which). V and J are TRBV9 and TRBJ2-1, with no clear D. The CDR3 DNA sequence: TGTGCCAGCAGCGTAGACCTGTACAATGAGCAGTTCTTC. Amino acids: CASSVDLYNEQFF.